The 27 T cell receptor beta chains reported below all come from one sample, sequenced in a study of cytomegalovirus exposure and HLA in healthy donors (dated 2017 in TCRdb). Libraries were built with the immunoSEQ multiplex PCR assay. A mixture of 60 forward primers for TCR Vbeta segments and 13 reverse primers for TCR Jbeta segments was used in the multiplex PCR. As stored in TCRdb, this immuneACCESS dataset retains in-frame rearrangements with V and J assigned. A fraction of the clones does not appear; measured against another copy, unresolved V genes explain less than half of the discrepancy, and the remainder lacks a known reason. This sample holds about 150,000 clones; more than 60% were observed only once. The ten largest clones capture 8.5% to 12% of the sample. The sample consisted of PBMCs. All receptors come from a young man in good health and CMV-seropositive.

The rearrangement links TRBV6-4 to TRBJ1-5; TRBD1 is a possible D gene (6 bases). The CDR3 runs 15 residues. Germline CDR1 is MRHNA and CDR2 is SNTAGT. V lost 11 bases and J lost 1, with 18 bases in between. The CDR3 here is CAPGKGVRSNQPQHF. CDR3 nucleotide sequence: TGTGCCCCCGGGAAGGGGGTACGGAGCAATCAGCCCCAGCATTTT.

The chain is built from TRBV7-8 and TRBJ1-6; D possibly corresponds to TRBD1 (5 bases). The CDR3 has 13 amino acids. Trimming stripped 5 bases from V and 10 bases from J, with 12 bases between. The germline V gene encodes CDR1 SGHVS and CDR2 FQNEAQ. The CDR3 DNA reads as TGTGCCAGCAGCGCATCCAGGGAATCACCCCTCCACTTT. Translated, it gives CASSASRESPLHF.

J is TRBJ1-1 and V is TRBV9; 7 bases match TRBD1. Looked up from germline, CDR1 is SGDLS and CDR2 is YYNGEE. The CDR3 consists of 15 residues. V lost 0 bases to trimming and J lost 9 bases; unmatched junction nucleotides: 11. CDR3 protein: CASSVVSGTASQAFF. In DNA form, the CDR3 reads TGTGCCAGCAGCGTAGTCAGTGGGACAGCCAGTCAAGCTTTCTTT.

This clone was found a few times. The CDR3, as DNA: TGCAGCGTTGAAAATATGTTCACAGATACGCAGTATTTT. It translates to CSVENMFTDTQYF. This rearrangement joins TRBV29-1 to TRBJ2-3; the D is unclear. The V and J ends lost 2 bases and 2 bases respectively, with 8 bases between them. The CDR3 runs 13 residues. Germline values: CDR1 SQVTM, CDR2 ANQGSEA.

The rearrangement links TRBV5-1 to TRBJ2-7, with 10 bases lining up with TRBD2. CDR1 is SGHRS and CDR2 is YFSETQ in the germline V gene. This CDR3 is 16 amino acids long. The J segment lost 4 bases and the V segment lost 2 bases, leaving 9 bases of the junction unmatched. CDR3 protein: CASSFGLAGVSYEQYF. CDR3 in DNA: TGCGCCAGCAGCTTTGGGCTAGCGGGAGTTAGTTACGAGCAGTACTTC. Full variable domain (outside the CDR3, taken from reference TRBV5-1 and TRBJ2-7): KAGVTQTPRYLIKTRGQQVTLSCSPISGHRSVSWYQQTPGQGLQFLFEYFSETQRNKGNFPGRFSGRQFSNSRSEMNVSTLELGDSALYLCASSFGLAGVSYEQYFGPGTRLTVT.

The chain couples TRBV27 to TRBJ2-7; 7 bases agree with TRBD2. Per germline, CDR1 MNHEY and CDR2 SMNVEV (reference sequence). J gave up 4 bases and V 4 bases, and 10 bases lay outside the gene matches. CDR3 length: 15 residues. The CDR3 is CASSSPGLESYEQYF. The CDR3 DNA is TGTGCCAGCAGTTCCCCCGGACTAGAGTCTTACGAGCAGTACTTC.

V gene TRBV6-5 combines with J gene TRBJ2-2, with D possibly matching TRBD1 (5 bases). The CDR3 sequence is 15 residues long. V lost 2 bases and J lost 4, with 11 bases in between. Germline V gives CDR1 MNHEY, CDR2 SVGAGI. The CDR3 protein is CASSYGQGPTGELFF. CDR3 DNA sequence: TGTGCCAGCAGTTACGGGCAGGGTCCCACCGGGGAGCTGTTTTTT.

Turning to this clone: Other DNA sequences within the sample encode an identical CDR3. V gene TRBV6-6 combines with J gene TRBJ2-7; D remains ambiguous. Per the germline V gene, CDR1 is MNHNY and CDR2 is SVGAGI (reference sequence). The ends were cut back, 10 bases at V and 7 bases at J, with 11 bases in the middle. CDR3 length equals 10 residues. The CDR3 protein is CATLAHEQYF. The DNA of the CDR3 is TGTGCCACCTTGGCCCATGAGCAGTACTTC.

Concerning this clone itself: The junction does not match germline at one end; this may be a read error. Within the sample, other DNA sequences also encode this same CDR3. The chain couples TRBV6-5 to TRBJ1-4; D may be TRBD1 (6 bases). This CDR3 comprises 13 residues. Germline assignment: CDR1 MNHEY and CDR2 SVGAGI. The CDR3 DNA reads as TGTGCCAGCAGCGGACAGCCTAATGAAAAGCTGTTTTTT. It yields the protein CASSGQPNEKLFF.

The chain links TRBV7-3 to TRBJ2-2; TRBD2 agrees at 10 bases. The CDR3 is made up of 17 amino acids. Germline V gene data show CDR1 as SGHTA and CDR2 as FQGTGA. Unmatched junction bases numbered 3, after V lost 2 bases and J lost 0 bases. This CDR3 is CASSLYGLAANTGELFF. The CDR3 DNA is TGTGCCAGCAGCTTATACGGACTAGCGGCGAACACCGGGGAGCTGTTTTTT.

This chain links TRBV6-5 with TRBJ2-7, with a possible D match to TRBD1 (5 bases). CDR3 length: 15 residues. V lost 2 bases and J lost 6, with 17 bases in between. Germline CDR1 reads MNHEY; CDR2 reads SVGAGI. The CDR3 bases are TGTGCCAGCAGTTACGGCGACCAGGGATATTCCGAGCAGTACTTC. This codes for CASSYGDQGYSEQYF.

The chain has TRBV7-9 and TRBJ2-7; D gene uncertain. The CDR3 contains 12 residues. V lost 5 bases and J 9 bases, leaving 14 bases between the germline ends. In germline, CDR1 is SEHNR, CDR2 FQNEAQ (reference sequence). CDR3 DNA: TGTGCCAGCAGCCGCCCGCGCGAGGTGCAGTACTTC. It specifies CASSRPREVQYF.

On this clone: One end of the junction does not line up with germline, which may come from a read error. The V and J genes are TRBV5-1 and TRBJ2-7; 13 nucleotides agree with TRBD2. In germline, CDR1 is SGHRS, CDR2 YFSETQ. The CDR3 covers 16 residues. The DNA for the CDR3 is TGCGCCAGCAGCTTGTATGGACTAGCGGGAGACTACGAGCAGCACTTC. Translated, it gives CASSLYGLAGDYEQHF.

This clone was recorded a few times. V and J are TRBV28 and TRBJ1-4; a possible D gene is TRBD1 (6 bases). Looked up from germline, CDR1 is MDHEN and CDR2 is SYDVKM. The V end was cut by 1 base, the J end by 8 bases, with 11 bases between. The CDR3 consists of 14 residues. The DNA of the CDR3 is TGTGCCAGCAGTTTATCCGCCACAGGGGAAAAACTGTTTTTT. Translated, it gives CASSLSATGEKLFF.

The chain recombines TRBV27 with TRBJ1-2, with 8 bases aligning to TRBD1. The CDR3 has 15 amino acids. Germline CDR1 reads MNHEY; CDR2 reads SMNVEV (reference sequence). V shed 6 bases and J 7 bases; nucleotides not matched to a gene: 13. The CDR3 region is CASREWTGPRGGYTF. CDR3 in DNA: TGTGCCAGCAGAGAGTGGACAGGGCCTAGAGGTGGCTACACCTTC.

This clone came up a few times. V gene TRBV5-1 combines with J gene TRBJ1-5; a weak D match, TRBD1 (6 bases). The V end lost 0 bases, the J end lost 7 bases, and 11 bases lay between the germline ends. CDR3 size: 14 residues. Per the germline V gene, CDR1 is SGHRS and CDR2 is YFSETQ. CDR3 amino acids: CASSLDRADQPQHF. CDR3 sequence (DNA): TGCGCCAGCAGCTTGGACAGGGCTGACCAGCCCCAGCATTTT.

The chain combines TRBV19 with TRBJ2-2; D is perhaps TRBD2 (5 bases). Trimming cost V 9 bases and J 3 bases, with 23 bases left between them. The CDR3 contains 17 residues. Germline lookup yields CDR1 LNHDA and CDR2 SQIVND (reference sequence). CDR3 nucleotide sequence: TGTGCCAGCCCACCCCCGGGGTGGGGTTGGGACACCGGGGAGCTGTTTTTT. Its translation: CASPPPGWGWDTGELFF.

The table lists this clone with a count of one. This chain uses TRBV29-1 with TRBJ1-1; 7 bases are shared with TRBD1. V trimming: 3 bases; J trimming: 10 bases; junction bases outside the gene matches: 5. CDR1 is SQVTM, CDR2 ANQGSEA, per germline. CDR3 length: 11 amino acids. CDR3 coding DNA: TGCAGCGTTGACGTGACAGGGCGAGCTTTCTTT. Residues: CSVDVTGRAFF.

The chain carries TRBV5-1 and TRBJ2-2; 7 nucleotides align to TRBD1. The germline CDR1 and CDR2 sequences are SGHRS and YFSETQ. The CDR3 has 15 residues. V trimming: 1 base; J trimming: 3 bases; junction bases outside the gene matches: 3. DNA for the CDR3: TGCGCCAGCAGCTTGAACACAGGGGACACCGGGGAGCTGTTTTTT. It is translated as CASSLNTGDTGELFF.

This clone was observed a few times. CDR3 region: CASITKLNTEAFF. CDR3 nucleotide sequence: TGTGCCAGTATTACGAAGCTGAACACTGAAGCTTTCTTT. The gene calls are TRBV19 and TRBJ1-1; unclear D gene. Germline V gene sequence: CDR1 LNHDA, CDR2 SQIVND (reference sequence). Trimming removed 7 bases from V and 0 bases from J, with 9 bases in between. This CDR3 is 13 amino acids long.

The rearrangement uses TRBV2 and TRBJ1-4; 7 nucleotides align to TRBD1. Germline V gene lookup returns CDR1 SNHLY and CDR2 FYNNEI. The CDR3 contains 13 residues. The trim removed 7 bases at V and 7 bases at J, leaving 6 bases unmatched. The CDR3 nucleotides are TGTGCCAGCATGAGGGGGCGCGGTGAAAAACTGTTTTTT. Translating it yields CASMRGRGEKLFF.

This clone came up once. This rearrangement joins TRBV7-9 to TRBJ1-4, with 8 bases fitting TRBD1. The CDR3 is 14 amino acids. Germline-derived CDR1 and CDR2 are SEHNR and FQNEAQ (reference sequence). Germline trimming cut 4 bases from V and 6 bases from J; bases unmatched to any gene: 4. In DNA, the CDR3 is TGTGCCAGCAGCTCAGGGGGCGGGCATGAAAAACTGTTTTTT. Its protein product is CASSSGGGHEKLFF.

V is TRBV11-3 and J is TRBJ2-7, with TRBD1 matching 8 bases. The germline CDR1 and CDR2 sequences are SGHNT and YENEEA. V lost 8 bases and J lost 3; bases outside the gene matches: 6. The CDR3 has 13 amino acids. The DNA of the CDR3 is TGTGCCAGCTCCGGGGACAGGCTCTACGAGCAGTACTTC. Its protein is CASSGDRLYEQYF.

The chain couples TRBV28 to TRBJ2-7; 10 positions agree with TRBD2. In germline, CDR1 is MDHEN, CDR2 SYDVKM. There are 17 residues in the CDR3. V lost 6 bases to trimming and J lost 1 base; unmatched junction nucleotides: 12. The CDR3 here is CASRTGAGTSASYEQYF. CDR3 nucleotide sequence: TGTGCCAGCAGGACTGGCGCCGGGACTAGCGCATCCTACGAGCAGTACTTC. Variable domain in full (rest from reference TRBV28 and TRBJ2-7): DVKVTQSSRYLVKRTGEKVFLECVQDMDHENMFWYRQDPGLGLRLIYFSYDVKMKEKGDIPEGYSVSREKKERFSLILESASTNQTSMYLCASRTGAGTSASYEQYFGPGTRLTVT.

This clone was observed a handful of times. V gene TRBV2 combines with J gene TRBJ2-7, with 7 bases fitting TRBD2. J was trimmed by 2 bases and V by 2 bases; bases with no gene match: 3. Looked up from germline, CDR1 is SNHLY and CDR2 is FYNNEI. This CDR3 spans 14 amino acids. Here the CDR3 reads CASSEREDAYEQYF. The CDR3, as DNA: TGTGCCAGCAGTGAACGGGAGGACGCCTACGAGCAGTACTTC.

This clone was seen more than once but under ten times. This chain links TRBV14 with TRBJ2-7; TRBD1 aligns across 10 bases. V lost 0 bases to trimming and J lost 3 bases; unmatched junction nucleotides: 2. This CDR3 is 15 amino acids long. Per germline, CDR1 SGHDN and CDR2 FVKESK. The CDR3 loop reads CASSQEGTGVYEQYF. CDR3 sequence (DNA): TGTGCCAGCAGCCAAGAAGGGACAGGGGTCTACGAGCAGTACTTC.

The chain combines TRBV28 with TRBJ2-3; 7 bases map to TRBD2. The CDR3 spans 14 residues. The V segment lost 6 bases and the J segment 2 bases; nucleotides outside the gene matches: 5. Germline lookup yields CDR1 MDHEN and CDR2 SYDVKM. As DNA, the CDR3 is TGTGCCAGCAGGTCAGGGACTATCACAGATACGCAGTATTTT. Its translation: CASRSGTITDTQYF.